The 21 T cell receptor beta chains below come from one sample, sequenced in a study of blood T cells in healthy people across ages. A sample-barcoded 5' primer and a J-beta primer mix were used in a second PCR of about 6 to 11 cycles. TCRdb processed the 5' RACE reads anew with MiXCR; each CDR3 protein has one entry. This table holds about 1.8 million distinct CDR3 sequences, around half found once. Material: blood. The receptors were gathered from a woman in her thirties or forties in good health.

This clonotype showed up just a few times. The rearrangement joins TRBV2 to TRBJ1-2, with TRBD1 as a possible D gene (6 bases). The CDR3 is 16 amino acids. Germline V gene data show CDR1 as SNHLY and CDR2 as FYNNEI. V lost 1 base, J lost 5 bases, and 17 bases lay in between. The CDR3 DNA follows: TGTGCCAGCAGTGAAGGGCCCGGGGACACATCTTATGGCTACACCTTC. Protein product: CASSEGPGDTSYGYTF. Drawing the rest from reference TRBV2 and TRBJ1-2, the complete variable domain is EPEVTQTPSHQVTQMGQEVILRCVPISNHLYFYWYRQILGQKVEFLVSFYNNEISEKSEIFDDQFSVERPDGSNFTLKIRSTKLEDSAMYFCASSEGPGDTSYGYTFGSGTRLTVV.

The V call is TRBV20-1, the J call TRBJ1-5; no clear D. Trimming pared 3 bases from V and 0 bases from J, leaving 6 bases between. In germline, CDR1 is DFQATT, CDR2 SNEGSKA (reference sequence). The CDR3 totals 13 residues. CDR3 DNA: TGCAGTGCTAGGGGGAGTAGCAATCAGCCCCAGCATTTT. Residues: CSARGSSNQPQHF.

This sequence joins TRBV2 and TRBJ2-1; D is perhaps TRBD2 (7 bases). V dropped 3 bases and J dropped 5 bases, with 20 bases sitting between them. CDR1 and CDR2 (germline): SNHLY, FYNNEI. The CDR3 sequence is 17 residues long. CDR3 DNA sequence: TGTGCCAGCAGTGAGGGGGCGACTAGCAAGCCCCACAATGAGCAGTTCTTC. Residues: CASSEGATSKPHNEQFF.

In nucleotides, the CDR3 is TGTGCCAGCAGTACAGGGGCTAACATTCAGTACTTC. This translates into CASSTGANIQYF. V gene TRBV13 combines with J gene TRBJ2-4, with 7 bases fitting TRBD1. The CDR3 contains 12 residues. J lost 7 bases, V lost 6 bases, and 3 bases had no gene match. CDR1 is PRHDT, CDR2 FYEKMQ, per germline (reference sequence).

This rearrangement joins TRBV5-1 to TRBJ2-1, with TRBD2 matching over 12 bases. The CDR3 totals 14 residues. V was pared by 6 bases and J by 9 bases, with 7 bases of the junction left unmatched. Per the germline V gene, CDR1 is SGHRS and CDR2 is YFSETQ. The CDR3 sequence is CASTLAGGPGEQFF. The CDR3 DNA reads TGCGCCAGCACTCTAGCGGGGGGGCCTGGTGAGCAGTTCTTC.

This clonotype has more than one count but fewer than ten. This rearrangement joins TRBV29-1 to TRBJ2-6, with D perhaps TRBD1 (6 bases). The V end was cut by 3 bases, the J end by 4 bases, with 10 bases between. This CDR3 contains 14 residues. CDR1 SQVTM and CDR2 ANQGSEA come from the germline V gene. The CDR3 sequence is CSVETDRGANVLTF. CDR3 DNA: TGCAGCGTTGAGACCGACAGGGGGGCCAACGTCCTGACTTTC.

The J gene is TRBJ1-2, the V gene TRBV12-3 or TRBV12-4; TRBD1 matches 7 bases. The J segment lost 8 bases and the V segment lost 2 bases, leaving 8 bases of the junction unmatched. This CDR3 has 14 amino acids. The CDR3 DNA sequence: TGTGCCAGCAGTTTATGGCAGGGGGTTACCGGCTACACCTTC. Protein sequence: CASSLWQGVTGYTF.

The chain employs TRBV20-1 and TRBJ1-5; D uncertain. The ends were cut back, 3 bases at V and 0 bases at J, with 6 bases in the middle. This CDR3 has 13 residues. Germline V lookup: CDR1 DFQATT, CDR2 SNEGSKA (reference sequence). For the CDR3, the DNA is TGCAGTGCTAGCCGGAATAGCAATCAGCCCCAGCATTTT. As protein: CSASRNSNQPQHF.

This clonotype was detected a few times. The rearrangement joins TRBV29-1 to TRBJ2-1; D perhaps matches TRBD1 (5 bases). V lost 6 bases and J lost 1, with 13 bases in between. The length of the CDR3 is 14 residues. Germline CDR1 SQVTM, CDR2 ANQGSEA. For the CDR3, the DNA is TGCAGCGTGGTTGACAGCCTTTCCTACAATGAGCAGTTCTTC. This sequence encodes CSVVDSLSYNEQFF.

The gene calls are TRBV20-1 and TRBJ2-5; D is undetermined. The J call is doubtful: the DNA matches TRBJ2-7 better. The germline CDR1 and CDR2 sequences are DFQATT and SNEGSKA (reference sequence). The CDR3 contains 14 residues. The CDR3 region is CSASIVGVSYEQYF. The DNA of the CDR3 is TGCAGTGCTAGCATAGTTGGGGTCTCCTACGAGCAGTACTTC.

The chain couples TRBV6-5 to TRBJ2-7; 16 bases are a match to TRBD2. Trimming at V came to 2 bases and at J to 3 bases, leaving 4 bases not matched to a gene. CDR1 and CDR2 from the germline V gene are MNHEY and SVGAGI. The CDR3 has 17 residues. The CDR3 DNA sequence: TGTGCCAGCAGTTACAGGGGACTAGCGGGGGGGAGCTACGAGCAGTACTTC. This gives the protein CASSYRGLAGGSYEQYF.

The gene calls are TRBV11-2 and TRBJ2-3, with D possibly being TRBD1 or TRBD2 (5 bases each). Germline CDR1 is SGHAT and CDR2 is FQNNGV. The CDR3 runs to 14 residues. V was trimmed by 1 base and J by 10 bases, leaving 15 bases between them. This CDR3 reads CASSLVGDRFPQYF. Here the CDR3 DNA reads TGTGCCAGCAGCTTAGTAGGGGACCGCTTCCCGCAGTATTTT.

This rearrangement joins TRBV7-9 to TRBJ1-2, with D perhaps matching TRBD1 (5 bases). CDR3 length equals 14 residues. Germline V lookup: CDR1 SEHNR, CDR2 FQNEAQ (reference sequence). V was pared by 7 bases and J by 6 bases, with 18 bases between. Here the CDR3 DNA reads TGTGCCAGCACCCCACCGGACACCCGGAATGGCTACACCTTC. Translated, it gives CASTPPDTRNGYTF.

The CDR3 here is CSVGDGLGQTQYF. CDR3 DNA: TGCAGCGTGGGGGACGGGCTCGGTCAGACCCAGTACTTC. The chain couples TRBV29-1 to TRBJ2-7; D may be TRBD1 or TRBD2 (5 bases each). The J call may not be correct, given that the DNA end is closer to TRBJ2-5. CDR1 SQVTM and CDR2 ANQGSEA come from the germline V gene. The CDR3 contains 13 residues.

The chain uses TRBV6-2 or TRBV6-3 and TRBJ2-5; 12 bases align to TRBD2. This CDR3 spans 15 amino acids. The ends lost 6 bases at V and 6 bases at J; junction bases unmatched: 8. CDR1 MNHEY and CDR2 SVGEGT come from the germline V gene. The DNA of the CDR3 is TGTGCCAGCAGCCGACTAGCGGGGGCCCTGAAGACCCAGTACTTC. Translated, it gives CASSRLAGALKTQYF.

The chain is built from TRBV5-6 and TRBJ2-1, with 9 bases lining up with TRBD2. Looked up from germline, CDR1 is SGHDT and CDR2 is YYEEEE. The V gene end was trimmed by 1 base and the J gene end by 7 bases; junction bases not matched to a gene: 9. This CDR3 has 16 residues. In DNA, the CDR3 is TGTGCCAGCAGCTTGACGGCGGGGGGGCCGGATAATGAGCAGTTCTTC. Encoded protein: CASSLTAGGPDNEQFF. Combining the CDR3 with reference TRBV5-6 and TRBJ2-1 gives the whole variable domain DAGVTQSPTHLIKTRGQQVTLRCSPKSGHDTVSWYQQALGQGPQFIFQYYEEEERQRGNFPDRFSGHQFPNYSSELNVNALLLGDSALYLCASSLTAGGPDNEQFFGPGTRLTVL.

The rearrangement links TRBV5-1 to TRBJ2-3, with a tentative D call TRBD2 (7 bases). V shed 8 bases and J shed 3 bases, with 28 bases lying between them. The CDR3 totals 18 residues. CDR1 and CDR2 (germline): SGHRS, YFSETQ. The CDR3, as DNA: TGCGCCAGTAACCGGCTTGGGGGCGGGGGACCTACGACAGATACGCAGTATTTT. Amino acid sequence: CASNRLGGGGPTTDTQYF.

This clonotype was found a few times. A read error is possible here, since a much larger clone lies one base away. J is TRBJ2-7 and V is TRBV28; 9 bases line up with TRBD2. The closer fit of TRBJ2-5 to the DNA end suggests the J call may be wrong. Germline V CDR1 and CDR2: MDHEN, SYDVKM. CDR3 size: 14 residues. The CDR3 sequence is CASSPGTSLETQYF. The CDR3 region has the DNA TGTGCCAGCAGTCCCGGGACTAGCCTTGAGACCCAGTACTTC.

This clonotype was picked up a small number of times. The rearrangement uses TRBV5-1 and TRBJ2-5; maybe TRBD1 (5 bases). Germline lookup yields CDR1 SGHRS and CDR2 YFSETQ. Between the trimmed V and J ends, which lost 5 bases and 2 bases, there was a span of 16 bases. CDR3 length: 15 residues. The CDR3 loop is CASRIFPGLQETQYF. The CDR3 nucleotides are TGCGCCAGCAGAATATTTCCAGGGTTGCAAGAGACCCAGTACTTC.

DNA of the CDR3: TGTGCCACCAGTGATTTGGACGGTAATTATTACGAGCAGTACTTC. Its protein is CATSDLDGNYYEQYF. The chain is built from TRBV24-1 and TRBJ2-7; no definite D call. The V gene's germline CDR1 is KGHDR and CDR2 SFDVKD. Trimming pared 0 bases from V and 4 bases from J, leaving 12 bases between. The CDR3 extends over 15 amino acids.

Only a few counts were recorded for this clonotype. The V and J genes are TRBV20-1 and TRBJ1-5; D gene ambiguous. The CDR3 is made up of 13 amino acids. Germline-derived CDR1 and CDR2 are DFQATT and SNEGSKA (reference sequence). V shed 3 bases and J shed 3 bases, with 9 bases lying between them. Written as DNA, the CDR3 is TGCAGTGCTAGGGACTCTTCCAATCAGCCCCAGCATTTT. This translates into CSARDSSNQPQHF.